A single T cell receptor (beta chain) is shown here with its context. The ends were cut back, 0 bases at V and 2 bases at J, with 9 bases in the middle. The CDR3 has 14 amino acids. Germline V gene data show CDR1 as SGHRS and CDR2 as YFSETQ. This entry is derived from a study of chemoradiotherapy in HPV16-positive cancers. Sequencing was performed with immunoSEQ multiplex PCR; in TCRdb, only in-frame clones are kept and a portion is missing. The data contain roughly 2,500 clones, roughly 87% of them singletons. The V call is TRBV5-1, the J call TRBJ2-7; D is uncertain. The clonotype comes from a human donor with HPV-associated anogenital cancer. This specimen consisted of tumor tissue, obtained from a patient who underwent chemoradiotherapy. The CDR3 loop is CASSLDFRTYEQYF. In nucleotides, the CDR3 is TGCGCCAGCAGCTTGGACTTCCGAACCTACGAGCAGTACTTC. Looking up the rest from reference TRBV5-1 and TRBJ2-7 gives the full variable domain: KAGVTQTPRYLIKTRGQQVTLSCSPISGHRSVSWYQQTPGQGLQFLFEYFSETQRNKGNFPGRFSGRQFSNSRSEMNVSTLELGDSALYLCASSLDFRTYEQYFGPGTRLTVT.